Below are 2 T cell receptor beta chains sequenced from a single sample in a study of tumor-infiltrating lymphocytes in localized non-small cell lung cancer. Method: immunoSEQ multiplex PCR; TCRdb's copy keeps in-frame clones and lacks some. The sample carries about 12,000 clones, approximately 85% recorded once. The sample consisted of uninvolved lung tissue not adjacent to the tumor. The receptors come from a human donor with non-small cell lung cancer.

The chain joins TRBV11-2 to TRBJ2-5; 9 bases are shared with TRBD2. Germline CDR1 SGHAT, CDR2 FQNNGV. The length of the CDR3 is 16 residues. With V trimmed by 2 bases and J by 1 base, 5 bases remained unmatched. The CDR3 is CASSLLAGQTQETQYF. The CDR3 bases are TGTGCCAGCAGCTTACTAGCGGGACAAACCCAAGAGACCCAGTACTTC.

In DNA form, the CDR3 reads TGCGCCAGCAGGGCACAGGGGGCAAGCACAGATACGCAGTATTTT. This sequence encodes CASRAQGASTDTQYF. The rearrangement uses TRBV5-1 and TRBJ2-3; 9 nucleotides align to TRBD1. Germline V lookup: CDR1 SGHRS, CDR2 YFSETQ. With 5 bases clipped from V and 0 bases from J, the junction kept 4 bases outside the gene matches. This CDR3 is built from 15 residues.